This TCR beta chain was retrieved from a study of T cells in Graves' hyperthyroidism and ophthalmopathy. Study-wide results and limits: Researchers found most expanded thyroid clonotypes above 0.001 in blood as well. Using 13 V-J features, a model discriminated ophthalmopathy from stable hyperthyroidism.

V shed 3 bases and J shed 1 base, with 13 bases lying between them. The length of the CDR3 is 15 residues. Germline V gene data show CDR1 as SGHKS and CDR2 as YYEKEE (reference sequence). Remarks on this clonotype: No antigen is known for it.

TCR beta CDR3 regions were amplified from RNA transcripts. When the TCR CDR3 underwent first-round RT-PCR, the HTBI primer set was used. TCRdb redid the calling of the multiplex PCR reads with MiXCR, one entry per CDR3 protein. The data contain hundreds of thousands of distinct CDR3 sequences, roughly 14% of them singletons. Duration under 3 months, a NOSPECS grade of at least 4, and a Clinical Activity Score of at least 3 characterized the ophthalmopathy patients. Any patient presenting with uncontrolled infection, other autoimmune disease, pregnancy or lactation was left out. The chain has TRBV5-5 and TRBJ2-5; D unresolved. Source material: blood. This clonotype originated in a man between 18 and 35 years old with Graves' ophthalmopathy. The CDR3 here is CASSSTGTAQETQYF. CDR3 sequence (DNA): TGTGCCAGCAGCTCTACGGGTACCGCCCAAGAGACCCAGTACTTC.